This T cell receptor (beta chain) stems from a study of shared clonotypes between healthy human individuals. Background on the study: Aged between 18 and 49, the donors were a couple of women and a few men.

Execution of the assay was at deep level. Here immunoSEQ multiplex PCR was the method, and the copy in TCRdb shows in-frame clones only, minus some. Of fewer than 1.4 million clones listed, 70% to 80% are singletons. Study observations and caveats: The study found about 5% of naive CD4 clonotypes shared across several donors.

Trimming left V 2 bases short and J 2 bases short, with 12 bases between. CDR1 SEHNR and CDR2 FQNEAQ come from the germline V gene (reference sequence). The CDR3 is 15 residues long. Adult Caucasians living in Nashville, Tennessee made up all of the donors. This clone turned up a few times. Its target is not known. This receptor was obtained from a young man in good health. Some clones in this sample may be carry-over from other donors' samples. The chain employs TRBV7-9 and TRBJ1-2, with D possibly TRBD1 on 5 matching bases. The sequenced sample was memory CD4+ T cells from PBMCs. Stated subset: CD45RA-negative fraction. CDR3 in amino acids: CASSLSGWGNYGYTF. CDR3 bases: TGTGCCAGCAGCTTATCAGGGTGGGGAAACTATGGCTACACCTTC. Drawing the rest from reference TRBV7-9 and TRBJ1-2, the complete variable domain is DTGVSQNPRHKITKRGQNVTFRCDPISEHNRLYWYRQTLGQGPEFLTYFQNEAQLEKSRLLSDRFSAERPKGSFSTLEIQRTEQGDSAMYLCASSLSGWGNYGYTFGSGTRLTVV.